The source of this T cell receptor (beta chain) is a study of T cells after yellow fever vaccination. Looking at the study overall: SMART-Seq v4 Ultra Low Input served to prepare low-cell-number fractions. Findings of the study overall: The secondary response peaked faster, at day 5 versus 15, but was weaker.

This clonotype was observed a handful of times. Its antigen remains unidentified. UMIs were added to TCR cDNA along with a universal primer site when it was made by 5'RACE template switching. TCRdb independently ran MiXCR on the 5' RACE reads; one entry per CDR3 protein. This table has under 700,000 distinct CDR3 sequences, approximately 16% appearing once. The V gene's germline CDR1 is KGHSH and CDR2 LQKENI. The CDR3 totals 14 residues. Trimming stripped 3 bases from V and 1 base from J, with 10 bases between. The source is a young man who received the YFV17D yellow fever vaccine. The genes are TRBV18 and TRBJ2-7; possibly TRBD1 for D (7 bases). Sequencing used PBMCs, obtained less than 6 days after the first yellow fever vaccination. The CDR3 DNA reads as TGTGCCAGCTCACCGGCAGGGGGGTCCTACGAGCAGTACTTC. Its protein product is CASSPAGGSYEQYF.